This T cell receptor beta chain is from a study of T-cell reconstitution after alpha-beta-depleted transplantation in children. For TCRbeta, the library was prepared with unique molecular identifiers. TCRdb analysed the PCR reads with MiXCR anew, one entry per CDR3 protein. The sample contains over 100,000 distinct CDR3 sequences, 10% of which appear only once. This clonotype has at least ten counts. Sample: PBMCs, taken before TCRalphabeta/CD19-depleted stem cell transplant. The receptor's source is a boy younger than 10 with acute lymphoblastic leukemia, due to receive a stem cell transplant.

The CDR3 region has the DNA TGCGCCAGCAGCTGGGGGACTAGCGGGACAGATACGCAGTATTTT. Translating it yields CASSWGTSGTDTQYF. The chain couples TRBV5-1 to TRBJ2-3; 12 bases are a match to TRBD2. The CDR3 is 15 amino acids. The V and J ends lost 3 bases and 3 bases, in that order; junction bases with no gene match: 2. Per germline, CDR1 SGHRS and CDR2 YFSETQ.